The 25 T cell receptor beta chains below all came from one sample that was sequenced in a study of blood T cell repertoires in COVID-19. Sequencing was performed with immunoSEQ multiplex PCR; in TCRdb, only in-frame clones are kept and a portion is missing. The table lists 200,000 to 250,000 clones, roughly 90% of them singletons. The sequenced sample consisted of PBMCs or T cells enriched from blood (not recorded which). The receptor source for this set is a woman between 50 and 59 years old in a cohort exposed to, infected with or recovered from COVID-19 (not recorded which).

The chain links TRBV6-1 to TRBJ1-6, with 7 bases identical to TRBD1. CDR3 length: 15 amino acids. Per germline, CDR1 MNHNS and CDR2 SASEGT. Unmatched junction bases numbered 6, after V lost 3 bases and J lost 7 bases. This chain's CDR3 is CASSDQGVMNSPLHF. DNA for the CDR3: TGTGCCAGCAGTGACCAGGGGGTTATGAATTCACCCCTCCACTTT.

The chain joins TRBV5-1 to TRBJ2-3; 12 nucleotides line up with TRBD2. The CDR3 extends over 15 amino acids. CDR1 is SGHRS and CDR2 is YFSETQ in the germline V gene. The trim removed 3 bases at V and 4 bases at J, leaving 3 bases unmatched. The CDR3 reads CASSSLAGGADTQYF. The CDR3 DNA follows: TGCGCCAGCAGCTCGCTAGCGGGGGGGGCAGATACGCAGTATTTT.

The chain recombines TRBV13 with TRBJ1-1; D is perhaps TRBD1 (6 bases). This CDR3 region has 16 residues. In germline, CDR1 is PRHDT, CDR2 FYEKMQ (reference sequence). V was cut by 3 bases and J by 4 bases, with 18 bases left in between. The CDR3, as DNA: TGTGCCAGCAGCTTCACAGGGTTGGGGAGGGGCACTGAAGCTTTCTTT. Its protein product is CASSFTGLGRGTEAFF. Full variable domain (missing parts from reference TRBV13 and TRBJ1-1): AAGVIQSPRHLIKEKRETATLKCYPIPRHDTVYWYQQGPGQDPQFLISFYEKMQSDKGSIPDRFSAQQFSDYHSELNMSSLELGDSALYFCASSFTGLGRGTEAFFGQGTRLTVV.

In the case of this clone: Other DNA sequences within the sample encode an identical CDR3. The V gene is TRBV2, the J gene TRBJ2-7; D is perhaps TRBD1 (5 bases). Trimming pared 3 bases from V and 1 base from J, leaving 10 bases between. CDR1 SNHLY and CDR2 FYNNEI come from the germline V gene. This CDR3 is 14 amino acids long. DNA of the CDR3: TGTGCCAGCAGTGAGCAGGGAAGTTCCTACGAGCAGTACTTC. Amino acid sequence: CASSEQGSSYEQYF.

In the case of this clone: Other DNA sequences in this specimen translate into the identical CDR3. The chain joins TRBV4-3 to TRBJ2-7; the match to TRBD2 covers 9 bases. CDR3 length: 16 residues. Per the germline V gene, CDR1 is LGHNA and CDR2 is YSLEER. With V trimmed by 0 bases and J by 4 bases, 7 bases remained unmatched. The CDR3 sequence: CASSQERMAGGYEQYF. CDR3 nucleotide sequence: TGCGCCAGCAGCCAAGAACGGATGGCGGGGGGGTACGAGCAGTACTTC.

V is TRBV2 and J is TRBJ2-2; D is possibly TRBD1 (6 bases). Germline CDR1 reads SNHLY; CDR2 reads FYNNEI. V was cut by 8 bases and J by 1 base, with 17 bases left in between. The CDR3 is 16 amino acids. CDR3 region: CASLRRDTKNTGELFF. The DNA for the CDR3 is TGTGCCAGCCTGCGCCGGGACACTAAGAACACCGGGGAGCTGTTTTTT.

V and J are TRBV5-1 and TRBJ1-2, with D possibly TRBD1 on 6 matching bases. This CDR3 is 13 amino acids long. Germline V gene sequence: CDR1 SGHRS, CDR2 YFSETQ. Trimming pared 4 bases from V and 6 bases from J, leaving 13 bases between. CDR3 protein: CASSPGTYDGYTF. The CDR3 DNA reads TGCGCCAGCAGCCCCGGGACATATGATGGCTACACCTTC.

This chain links TRBV5-6 with TRBJ2-7; the match to TRBD2 covers 11 bases. This CDR3 is 15 amino acids long. Per germline, CDR1 SGHDT and CDR2 YYEEEE. V gave up 0 bases and J gave up 4 bases; unmatched junction bases: 3. The CDR3 DNA is TGTGCCAGCAGCTTGGGACTAGCGGGGTCGTACGAGCAGTACTTC. This translates into CASSLGLAGSYEQYF.

The rearrangement links TRBV4-2 to TRBJ1-1, with D perhaps TRBD1 (6 bases). The ends were cut back, 4 bases at V and 4 bases at J, with 19 bases in the middle. Germline V gives CDR1 LGHNA, CDR2 YNFKEQ. The CDR3 sequence is 16 residues long. CDR3 sequence reads: CASSPHPQGGGTEAFF. CDR3 in DNA: TGTGCCAGCAGCCCCCACCCACAGGGCGGAGGCACTGAAGCTTTCTTT.

The chain carries TRBV11-2 and TRBJ2-5, with 8 bases matching TRBD1. CDR3 length: 16 residues. From germline, CDR1 is SGHAT and CDR2 FQNNGV. The V gene end was trimmed by 2 bases and the J gene end by 5 bases; junction bases not matched to a gene: 10. The CDR3 is CASSLSGQARRETQYF. DNA of the CDR3: TGTGCCAGCAGCTTATCGGGACAGGCCCGAAGGGAGACCCAGTACTTC.

Regarding this clone: The conserved phenylalanine or tryptophan normally closing the CDR3 is absent here, so this likely arose from a read error. The DNA is left out, because the CDR3 cannot be placed on it with certainty; the CDR3 is given as TCRdb lists it. The gene calls are TRBV5-1 and TRBJ1-2. The CDR3 is 11 amino acids long, termini counted. The germline CDR1 and CDR2 sequences are SGHRS and YFSETQ. CDR3 in amino acids: CASSARLGGSN.

The gene calls are TRBV3-1 (or the pseudogene TRBV3-2) and TRBJ1-2, with a tentative D call TRBD1 (6 bases). Deletions cut 5 bases from V and 6 bases from J, with 16 bases between. This CDR3 contains 14 residues. Germline CDR1 LGHDT, CDR2 YNNKEL (reference sequence). The CDR3 spells CASSSEGGADGYTF. The CDR3 DNA is TGTGCCAGCAGCAGCGAGGGGGGGGCGGATGGCTACACCTTC.

V and J are TRBV5-1 and TRBJ2-5; 8 positions agree with TRBD2. The germline gives CDR1 SGHRS, CDR2 YFSETQ. The junction had 8 bases not matched to a gene; V was cut back by 6 bases and J by 1 base. The CDR3 spans 15 residues. The CDR3 spells CASNQNSGGQETQYF. CDR3 coding DNA: TGCGCCAGCAACCAGAACAGCGGGGGCCAAGAGACCCAGTACTTC.

Only one count was recorded for this clone. The V gene is TRBV5-5, the J gene TRBJ1-5, with TRBD1 matching 8 bases. The CDR3 contains 20 residues. The ends lost 4 bases at V and 1 base at J; junction bases unmatched: 19. Per the germline V gene, CDR1 is SGHKS and CDR2 is YYEKEE (reference sequence). The CDR3 coding sequence is TGTGCCAGCAGCCCTGGTGTAACAGGGGGATCGGGGTACAGCAATCAGCCCCAGCATTTT. Protein product: CASSPGVTGGSGYSNQPQHF.

V gene TRBV9 combines with J gene TRBJ1-2, with TRBD1 matching 8 bases. V trimming: 0 bases; J trimming: 8 bases; junction bases outside the gene matches: 9. Germline CDR1 reads SGDLS; CDR2 reads YYNGEE. There are 15 residues in the CDR3. DNA of the CDR3: TGTGCCAGCAGCGTAGCTCGACAGGGGTGGAGCGGCTACACCTTC. Protein sequence: CASSVARQGWSGYTF.

V gene TRBV24-1 combines with J gene TRBJ2-3; no definite D call. Germline assignment: CDR1 KGHDR and CDR2 SFDVKD. V shed 2 bases and J shed 4 bases, with 6 bases lying between them. This CDR3 spans 13 amino acids. DNA for the CDR3: TGTGCCACCAGTGATTCCGGGTCAGATACGCAGTATTTT. Translated: CATSDSGSDTQYF.

The rearrangement uses TRBV19 and TRBJ1-6; perhaps TRBD1 as D (5 bases). Trimming removed 1 base at V and 7 bases at J, with 11 bases between. This CDR3 has 15 amino acids. Germline CDR1 LNHDA, CDR2 SQIVND (reference sequence). This CDR3 is CASSIGGTRNSPLHF. The DNA for the CDR3 is TGTGCCAGTAGTATAGGCGGGACTAGGAATTCACCCCTCCACTTT. The full variable domain, completed using reference TRBV19 and TRBJ1-6, is DGGITQSPKYLFRKEGQNVTLSCEQNLNHDAMYWYRQDPGQGLRLIYYSQIVNDFQKGDIAEGYSVSREKKESFPLTVTSAQKNPTAFYLCASSIGGTRNSPLHFGNGTRLTVT.

This rearrangement joins TRBV6-1 to TRBJ1-6; D might be TRBD1 (6 bases). V was clipped by 4 bases and J by 9 bases, with 19 bases between them. The length of the CDR3 is 16 residues. Germline V lookup: CDR1 MNHNS, CDR2 SASEGT. As DNA, the CDR3 is TGTGCCAGCAGTGCCTCGCGGGGGCGGTTAGGTTCACCCCTCCACTTT. Translated: CASSASRGRLGSPLHF.

The chain employs TRBV20-1 and TRBJ2-5; 8 bases are shared with TRBD2. Germline V gene lookup returns CDR1 DFQATT and CDR2 SNEGSKA (reference sequence). The CDR3 loop spans 15 amino acids. V lost 3 bases to trimming and J lost 2 bases; unmatched junction nucleotides: 8. The CDR3 is CSASRRGAFQETQYF. The CDR3 coding sequence is TGCAGTGCTAGTCGGCGGGGGGCCTTTCAAGAGACCCAGTACTTC.

The gene calls are TRBV5-1 and TRBJ2-7, with a tentative D call TRBD1 (6 bases). CDR1 and CDR2 from the germline V gene are SGHRS and YFSETQ. Trimming removed 0 bases from V and 7 bases from J, with 14 bases in between. CDR3 size: 14 residues. CDR3 loop: CASSLDHRDREQYF. As DNA, the CDR3 is TGCGCCAGCAGCTTGGACCACAGGGATCGGGAGCAGTACTTC.

The gene calls are TRBV7-9 and TRBJ1-1; D gene unclear. The CDR3 is made up of 12 amino acids. V lost 1 base and J lost 7, with 7 bases in between. Germline V CDR1 and CDR2: SEHNR, FQNEAQ (reference sequence). CDR3 amino acids: CASSLVEFEAFF. CDR3 coding DNA: TGTGCCAGCAGCTTAGTGGAGTTTGAAGCTTTCTTT. Variable domain in full (rest from reference TRBV7-9 and TRBJ1-1): DTGVSQNPRHKITKRGQNVTFRCDPISEHNRLYWYRQTLGQGPEFLTYFQNEAQLEKSRLLSDRFSAERPKGSFSTLEIQRTEQGDSAMYLCASSLVEFEAFFGQGTRLTVV.

About this clone itself: At one of its ends the junction is not consistent with the germline gene, which may arise from a read error. The V and J genes are TRBV5-1 and TRBJ1-1; 7 nucleotides match TRBD1. Per the germline V gene, CDR1 is SGHRS and CDR2 is YFSETQ. The CDR3 length is 13 residues. This CDR3 reads CASSVGQNIEAFF. Written as DNA, the CDR3 is TGCGCCAGCAGCGTGGGACAGAACATTGAAGCTTTCTTT.

This chain connects TRBV9 to TRBJ2-2; no clear D gene. The length of the CDR3 is 15 residues. Looked up from germline, CDR1 is SGDLS and CDR2 is YYNGEE. Trimming removed 0 bases from V and 4 bases from J, with 10 bases in between. As DNA, the CDR3 is TGTGCCAGCAGCGTAGGGGCTCAGATCACCGGGGAGCTGTTTTTT. Translated: CASSVGAQITGELFF.

The rearrangement joins TRBV10-1 to TRBJ2-6, with 9 positions matching TRBD1. Per germline, CDR1 WNHNN and CDR2 SYGVQD (reference sequence). CDR3 length: 18 amino acids. V lost 4 bases and J lost 0; bases outside the gene matches: 7. The DNA for the CDR3 is TGCGCCAGCAGTGCCGGACAGGGGACAACCTCTGGGGCCAACGTCCTGACTTTC. Its translation is CASSAGQGTTSGANVLTF.

V is TRBV7-9 and J is TRBJ1-2; TRBD1 matches 9 bases. Trimming removed 4 bases from V and 8 bases from J; junction bases left unmatched: 5. CDR3 length equals 13 residues. Germline V gene lookup returns CDR1 SEHNR and CDR2 FQNEAQ (reference sequence). Here the CDR3 DNA reads TGTGCCAGCAGCTCAACAGGGGGCGGCGGCTACACCTTC. Its translation is CASSSTGGGGYTF.